These 4 T cell receptor beta chains originate from one sample sequenced in a study of tissue T cells after allogeneic stem cell transplantation. Clones were read by immunoSEQ multiplex PCR, and TCRdb kept only the in-frame ones, dropping some. The sample shows over 40,000 clones, about three quarters of them seen only once. Source material: sorted cells pooled from one or two spleens. The receptor source for this set is a pool of C57BL/6 mice in good health.

With regard to this clone: The germline and genes are mouse ones. The sequence runs out 1 residue before the end of the CDR3; the remainder is reconstructed from the germline J gene. The rearrangement joins TRBV13-3 to TRBJ2-3, with D possibly TRBD2 on 5 matching bases. The CDR3 is 15 residues long. Trimming took 0 bases from V and 0 from J, leaving 8 bases between them. The V gene's germline CDR1 is NNHDY and CDR2 SYVADS. The part of the CDR3 DNA that was read is TGTGCCAGCAGTGATGTTGGGGTTAGTGCAGAAACGCTGTAT. Protein product: CASSDVGVSAETLY. From start to end, the CDR3 is CASSDVGVSAETLYF.

Turning to this clone: These gene names are mouse names. The read is 1 residue too short to cover the CDR3 end, so that end is filled in from the germline J gene. The chain joins TRBV5 to TRBJ2-3; 10 bases line up with TRBD2. The V segment lost 4 bases and the J segment 3 bases; nucleotides outside the gene matches: 4. CDR1 and CDR2 (germline): LGHNA, YNLKQL (reference sequence). CDR3 length: 15 residues. CDR3 sequence reads: CASSPGLGRAETLYF. The part of the CDR3 DNA that was read is TGTGCCAGCAGCCCGGGACTGGGGAGGGCAGAAACGCTGTAT.

With respect to this clone: Mouse gene names apply. The DNA ends 1 residue before the CDR3 does, and the rest of the CDR3 is filled in from the germline J gene. V is TRBV2 and J is TRBJ2-4; TRBD2 agrees at 8 bases. The CDR3 contains 14 residues. V lost 3 bases, J lost 2 bases, and 1 base stayed unmatched. Germline V lookup: CDR1 LGHNA, CDR2 YSYQKL. The CDR3 protein is CASSQTGDQNTLYF. Partial CDR3 DNA: TGTGCCAGCAGCCAGACTGGGGATCAAAACACCTTGTAC.

Comment on this clone: The genes are named according to mouse. With the read ending 1 residue before the CDR3 end, the germline J gene is used to fill in that end. This sequence joins TRBV23 and TRBJ2-5. The CDR3 totals 14 residues. Germline CDR1 reads KGHTA; CDR2 reads FQNQQP. The CDR3 sequence is CSSSQSQSGDTQYF. CDR3 DNA, as far as it was read: TGCTCCAGCAGTCAATCCCAGTCCGGGGACACCCAGTAC.